These 19 T cell receptor beta chains were all obtained from the same sample, sequenced in a study of beta chain features in type 1 diabetes. The entirety of the isolated RNA underwent reverse transcription, so expressed TCRB transcripts were sequenced. Assay: immunoSEQ multiplex PCR; the TCRdb copy retains only in-frame clones and omits some. Seen here are 330,000 or so clones, less than 20% observed once, and the top ten hold 0.044%. The sample consisted of naive CD4+ T cells from blood. The source is a woman younger than 30 in good health.

This clone occurred a few times. The chain employs TRBV11-2 and TRBJ1-4; D unresolved. Germline assignment: CDR1 SGHAT and CDR2 FQNNGV. There are 14 residues in the CDR3. V was cut by 5 bases and J by 8 bases, with 15 bases left in between. The CDR3 is CASSVGRGWEKLFF. CDR3 nucleotides: TGTGCCAGCAGCGTTGGGCGGGGTTGGGAAAAACTGTTTTTT.

This sequence joins TRBV11-2 and TRBJ2-5, with D possibly matching TRBD2 (5 bases). Germline CDR1 is SGHAT and CDR2 is FQNNGV. The ends were cut back, 1 base at V and 5 bases at J, with 14 bases in the middle. This CDR3 region has 15 residues. Written as DNA, the CDR3 is TGTGCCAGCAGCTTAGTCGGGGTCCTTGGGGAGACCCAGTACTTC. Protein: CASSLVGVLGETQYF.

This clone was counted a few times. The rearrangement uses TRBV7-6 and TRBJ1-4; D gene uncertain. Trimming removed 3 bases at V and 12 bases at J, with 20 bases between. Germline-derived CDR1 and CDR2 are SGHVS and FNYEAQ. CDR3 length equals 15 residues. This CDR3 is CASSLAGALREELFF. CDR3 in DNA: TGTGCCAGCAGCTTGGCCGGCGCCCTTCGGGAGGAACTGTTTTTT.

This clone was observed a handful of times. The J gene is TRBJ1-5, the V gene TRBV4-3; D gene unclear. Germline V gene lookup returns CDR1 LGHNA and CDR2 YSLEER. The CDR3 runs to 14 residues. The V gene lost 1 base and the J gene lost 3 bases, with 7 bases spanning the gap. CDR3: CASSQVLANQPQHF. CDR3 bases: TGCGCCAGCAGCCAAGTGCTGGCCAATCAGCCCCAGCATTTT.

This clone was detected a few times. The chain carries TRBV15 and TRBJ2-3; D may be TRBD2 (5 bases). Germline CDR1 is LNHNV and CDR2 is YYDKDF (reference sequence). The CDR3 loop spans 16 amino acids. V lost 1 base and J 0 bases, leaving 11 bases between the germline ends. The CDR3 DNA reads TGTGCCACCAGCAGAGGAACGGGAACTAGCACAGATACGCAGTATTTT. This gives the protein CATSRGTGTSTDTQYF.

There are a few counts of this clone. J is TRBJ2-3 and V is TRBV30, with 8 bases lining up with TRBD2. This CDR3 has 14 amino acids. Looked up from germline, CDR1 is GTSNPN and CDR2 is SVGIG (reference sequence). J gave up 5 bases and V 4 bases, and 8 bases lay outside the gene matches. CDR3 sequence: CAWKPGGPIDTQYF. The CDR3 DNA sequence: TGTGCCTGGAAACCGGGAGGGCCAATAGATACGCAGTATTTT.

In DNA, the CDR3 is TGTGCCAGTAGTATAGGTGGACTACCCAAAAACATTCAGTACTTC. This codes for CASSIGGLPKNIQYF. The chain links TRBV19 to TRBJ2-4; perhaps TRBD2 as D (6 bases). Deletions cut 1 base from V and 2 bases from J, with 9 bases between. CDR3 length equals 15 residues. Germline loops: CDR1 LNHDA, CDR2 SQIVND (reference sequence).

The rearrangement joins TRBV7-2 to TRBJ2-7, with TRBD2 matching 14 bases. In germline, CDR1 is SGHTA, CDR2 FQGNSA. This CDR3 has 15 amino acids. Germline trimming cut 3 bases from V and 5 bases from J; bases unmatched to any gene: 3. This CDR3 is CASSFGLAGGNEQYF. The CDR3 DNA follows: TGTGCCAGCAGCTTTGGACTAGCGGGAGGTAACGAGCAGTACTTC.

This clone was counted between two and nine times. The sample has other DNA sequences that encode this CDR3 too. This chain connects TRBV9 to TRBJ1-6, with a possible D match to TRBD1 (5 bases). Germline values: CDR1 SGDLS, CDR2 YYNGEE. The length of the CDR3 is 14 residues. V lost 0 bases and J 7 bases, leaving 8 bases between the germline ends. CDR3 DNA sequence: TGTGCCAGCAGCGTAGGCCAGGGAAATTCACCCCTCCACTTT. This sequence encodes CASSVGQGNSPLHF.

The chain is built from TRBV7-2 and TRBJ2-2; D is uncertain. CDR1 and CDR2 (germline): SGHTA, FQGNSA. This CDR3 is 14 amino acids long. Trimming shortened V by 6 bases and J by 3 bases, and 11 bases separated the two germline ends. The CDR3 sequence is CASSLLLDTGELFF. In DNA, the CDR3 is TGTGCCAGCAGTCTCTTACTGGACACCGGGGAGCTGTTTTTT.

This clone was detected only a few times. The V gene is TRBV5-1, the J gene TRBJ1-1; 8 bases are a match to TRBD1. Losses at the gene ends were 5 bases for V and 4 bases for J; bases not matched to a gene: 7. Germline CDR1 is SGHRS and CDR2 is YFSETQ. The CDR3 runs to 14 residues. The DNA for the CDR3 is TGCGCCAGCAGGGGCGGACAGGGCCTCACTGAAGCTTTCTTT. Its translation: CASRGGQGLTEAFF.

This clone was seen a few times. The rearrangement uses TRBV7-9 and TRBJ1-5, with 9 bases identical to TRBD1. The CDR3 consists of 13 residues. Looked up from germline, CDR1 is SEHNR and CDR2 is FQNEAQ (reference sequence). V was clipped by 8 bases and J by 7 bases; unmatched bases: 6. Written as DNA, the CDR3 is TGTGCCAGCCGACAGGGGGTTGGCCAGCCCCAGCATTTT. This encodes CASRQGVGQPQHF.

This clone was counted only a few times. This chain joins TRBV28 and TRBJ2-2; 7 bases line up with TRBD2. This CDR3 has 16 amino acids. V was clipped by 6 bases and J by 9 bases; unmatched bases: 16. CDR1 is MDHEN, CDR2 SYDVKM, per germline. Here the CDR3 reads CASSPRGGRNVRELFF. CDR3 DNA sequence: TGTGCCAGCAGCCCGAGGGGCGGGAGAAACGTCAGGGAGCTGTTTTTT. The whole variable domain, filled in from reference TRBV28 and TRBJ2-2, reads DVKVTQSSRYLVKRTGEKVFLECVQDMDHENMFWYRQDPGLGLRLIYFSYDVKMKEKGDIPEGYSVSREKKERFSLILESASTNQTSMYLCASSPRGGRNVRELFFGEGSRLTVL.

J is TRBJ2-7 and V is TRBV14; 8 bases match TRBD1. With V trimmed by 5 bases and J by 7 bases, 4 bases remained unmatched. The CDR3 has 12 amino acids. CDR1 and CDR2 (germline): SGHDN, FVKESK. CDR3 nucleotides: TGTGCCAGCAGCTGGACAGGGCCAGAGCAGTACTTC. This gives the protein CASSWTGPEQYF. Full variable domain (missing parts from reference TRBV14 and TRBJ2-7): EAGVTQFPSHSVIEKGQTVTLRCDPISGHDNLYWYRRVMGKEIKFLLHFVKESKQDESGMPNNRFLAERTGGTYSTLKVQPAELEDSGVYFCASSWTGPEQYFGPGTRLTVT.

V is TRBV29-1 and J is TRBJ2-1, with 13 bases lining up with TRBD2. The CDR3 extends over 17 amino acids. V shed 6 bases and J 0 bases; nucleotides not matched to a gene: 8. Germline V gene data show CDR1 as SQVTM and CDR2 as ANQGSEA. The CDR3 sequence is CSVGGLAGVSSYNEQFF. CDR3 sequence (DNA): TGCAGCGTCGGAGGACTAGCGGGGGTGAGCTCCTACAATGAGCAGTTCTTC.

This clone was observed a few times. The chain is built from TRBV19 and TRBJ2-5, with unresolved D. The CDR3 runs to 12 residues. Trimming pared 3 bases from V and 5 bases from J, leaving 7 bases between. Germline CDR1 and CDR2: LNHDA and SQIVND (reference sequence). The CDR3 here is CASSIRRETQYF. CDR3 bases: TGTGCCAGTAGTATCCGGCGGGAGACCCAGTACTTC.

Only a few counts were recorded for this clone. V is TRBV28 and J is TRBJ2-5; D not certain. The germline V and J ends were trimmed by 10 bases and 4 bases, with 13 bases remaining between them. Germline V gives CDR1 MDHEN, CDR2 SYDVKM. The CDR3 consists of 12 residues. CDR3 amino acids: CATESPTETQYF. CDR3 sequence (DNA): TGTGCCACCGAGTCCCCCACAGAGACCCAGTACTTC.

The chain couples TRBV4-1 to TRBJ2-7; 9 nucleotides line up with TRBD1. The CDR3 has 15 residues. V was clipped by 5 bases and J by 3 bases; unmatched bases: 8. Germline lookup yields CDR1 MGHRA and CDR2 YSYEKL. CDR3 in amino acids: CASSGRDRVNYEQYF. CDR3 DNA sequence: TGCGCCAGCAGCGGCCGGGACAGGGTGAACTACGAGCAGTACTTC.

The J gene is TRBJ2-7, the V gene TRBV4-3; possibly TRBD1 for D (6 bases). The V end was cut by 1 base, the J end by 9 bases, with 13 bases between. The CDR3 has 13 amino acids. Germline V lookup: CDR1 LGHNA, CDR2 YSLEER. The CDR3 DNA reads TGCGCCAGCAGCCAAGTTACAGGGCGGGTGCAGTACTTC. Translating it yields CASSQVTGRVQYF.